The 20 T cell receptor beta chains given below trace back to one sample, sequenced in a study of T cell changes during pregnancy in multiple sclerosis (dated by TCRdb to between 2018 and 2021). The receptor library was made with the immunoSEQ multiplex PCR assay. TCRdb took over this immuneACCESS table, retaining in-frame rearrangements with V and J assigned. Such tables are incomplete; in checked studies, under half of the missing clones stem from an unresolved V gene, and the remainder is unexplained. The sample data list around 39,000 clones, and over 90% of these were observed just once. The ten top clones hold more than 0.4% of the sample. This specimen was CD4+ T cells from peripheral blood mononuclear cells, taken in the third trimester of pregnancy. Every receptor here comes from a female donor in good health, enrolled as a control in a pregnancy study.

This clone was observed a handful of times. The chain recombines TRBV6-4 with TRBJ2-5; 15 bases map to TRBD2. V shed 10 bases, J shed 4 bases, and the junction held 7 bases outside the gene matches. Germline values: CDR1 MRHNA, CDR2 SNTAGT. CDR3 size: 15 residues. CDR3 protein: CATQRTSGRGETQYF. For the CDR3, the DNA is TGTGCCACCCAACGGACTAGCGGGAGGGGAGAGACCCAGTACTTC.

CDR3 bases: TGTGCCAGCAGCTCAAGCGGGGGGACTTTAGAGACCCAGTACTTC. This translates into CASSSSGGTLETQYF. This rearrangement joins TRBV7-2 to TRBJ2-5; 9 positions match TRBD2. Germline V CDR1 and CDR2: SGHTA, FQGNSA. V was clipped by 4 bases and J by 4 bases; unmatched bases: 7. The CDR3 runs 15 residues.

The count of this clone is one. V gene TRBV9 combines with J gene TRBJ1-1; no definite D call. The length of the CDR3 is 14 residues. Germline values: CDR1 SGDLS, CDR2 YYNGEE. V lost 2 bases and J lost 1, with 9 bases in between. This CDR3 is CASSVSSGNTEAFF. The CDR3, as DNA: TGTGCCAGCAGCGTCTCCTCAGGGAACACTGAAGCTTTCTTT.

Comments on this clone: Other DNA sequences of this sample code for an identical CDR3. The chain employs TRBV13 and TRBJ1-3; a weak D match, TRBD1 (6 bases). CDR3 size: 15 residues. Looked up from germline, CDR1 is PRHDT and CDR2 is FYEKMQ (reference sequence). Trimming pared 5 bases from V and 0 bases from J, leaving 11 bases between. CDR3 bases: TGTGCCAGCAGCCTGGACAGCAGCTCTGGAAACACCATATATTTT. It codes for CASSLDSSSGNTIYF.

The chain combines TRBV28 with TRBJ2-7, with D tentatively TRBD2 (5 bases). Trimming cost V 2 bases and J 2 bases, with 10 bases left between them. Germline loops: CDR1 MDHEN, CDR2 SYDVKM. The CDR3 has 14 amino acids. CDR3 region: CASSLEGSPYEQYF. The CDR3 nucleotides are TGTGCCAGCAGTTTAGAGGGCAGTCCCTACGAGCAGTACTTC. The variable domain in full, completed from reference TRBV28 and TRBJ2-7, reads DVKVTQSSRYLVKRTGEKVFLECVQDMDHENMFWYRQDPGLGLRLIYFSYDVKMKEKGDIPEGYSVSREKKERFSLILESASTNQTSMYLCASSLEGSPYEQYFGPGTRLTVT.

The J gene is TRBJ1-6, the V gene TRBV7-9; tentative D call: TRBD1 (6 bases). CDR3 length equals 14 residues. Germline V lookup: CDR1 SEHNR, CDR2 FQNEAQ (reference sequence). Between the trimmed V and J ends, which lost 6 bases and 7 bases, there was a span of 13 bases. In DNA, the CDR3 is TGTGCCAGCAGTCCTCGACAGGTCAATTCACCCCTCCACTTT. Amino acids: CASSPRQVNSPLHF. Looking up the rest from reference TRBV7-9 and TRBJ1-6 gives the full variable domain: DTGVSQNPRHKITKRGQNVTFRCDPISEHNRLYWYRQTLGQGPEFLTYFQNEAQLEKSRLLSDRFSAERPKGSFSTLEIQRTEQGDSAMYLCASSPRQVNSPLHFGNGTRLTVT.

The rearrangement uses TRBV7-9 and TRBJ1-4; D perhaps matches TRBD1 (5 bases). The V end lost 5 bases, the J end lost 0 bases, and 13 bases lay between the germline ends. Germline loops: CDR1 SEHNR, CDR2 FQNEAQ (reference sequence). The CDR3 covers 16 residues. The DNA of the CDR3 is TGTGCCAGCAGCCTCGGAAGGGGTGCAACTAATGAAAAACTGTTTTTT. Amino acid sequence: CASSLGRGATNEKLFF.

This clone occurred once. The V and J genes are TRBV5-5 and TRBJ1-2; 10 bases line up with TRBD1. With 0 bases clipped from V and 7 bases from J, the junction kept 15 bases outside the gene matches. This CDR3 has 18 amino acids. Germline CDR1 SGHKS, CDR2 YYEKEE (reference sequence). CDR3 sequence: CASSLAVPGQGTATGYTF. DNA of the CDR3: TGTGCCAGCAGCTTGGCCGTCCCGGGACAGGGGACGGCGACTGGCTACACCTTC. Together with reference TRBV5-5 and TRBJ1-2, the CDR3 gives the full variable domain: DAGVTQSPTHLIKTRGQQVTLRCSPISGHKSVSWYQQVLGQGPQFIFQYYEKEERGRGNFPDRFSARQFPNYSSELNVNALLLGDSALYLCASSLAVPGQGTATGYTFGSGTRLTVV.

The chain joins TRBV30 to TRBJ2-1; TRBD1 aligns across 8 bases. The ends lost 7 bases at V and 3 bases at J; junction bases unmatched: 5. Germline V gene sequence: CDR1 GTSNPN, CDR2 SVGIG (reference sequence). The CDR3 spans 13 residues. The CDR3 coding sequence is TGTGCCTTCCGGGACAGGCTCTACAATGAGCAGTTCTTC. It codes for CAFRDRLYNEQFF.

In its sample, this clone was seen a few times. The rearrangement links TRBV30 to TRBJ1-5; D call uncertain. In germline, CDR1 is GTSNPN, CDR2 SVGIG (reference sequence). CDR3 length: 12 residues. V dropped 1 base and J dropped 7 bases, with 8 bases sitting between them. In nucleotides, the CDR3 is TGTGCCTGGAGTGACTCTCACCAGCCCCAGCATTTT. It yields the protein CAWSDSHQPQHF.

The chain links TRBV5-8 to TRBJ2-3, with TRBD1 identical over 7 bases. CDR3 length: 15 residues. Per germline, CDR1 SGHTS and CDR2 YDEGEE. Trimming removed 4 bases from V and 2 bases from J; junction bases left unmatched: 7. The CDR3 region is CASSLITGDTDTQYF. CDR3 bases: TGTGCCAGCAGCCTTATTACAGGGGACACAGATACGCAGTATTTT.

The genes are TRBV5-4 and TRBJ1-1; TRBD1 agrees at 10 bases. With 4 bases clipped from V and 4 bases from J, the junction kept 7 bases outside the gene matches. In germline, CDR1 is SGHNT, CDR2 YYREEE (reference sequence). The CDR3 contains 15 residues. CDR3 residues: CASSIGQGVGTEAFF. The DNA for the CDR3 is TGTGCCAGCAGCATCGGACAGGGGGTGGGCACTGAAGCTTTCTTT.

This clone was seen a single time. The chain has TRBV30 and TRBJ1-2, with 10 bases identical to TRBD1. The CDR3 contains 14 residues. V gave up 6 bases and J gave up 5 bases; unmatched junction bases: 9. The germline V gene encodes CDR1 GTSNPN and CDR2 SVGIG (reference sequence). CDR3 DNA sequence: TGTGCCTGCCTCCGGGACAGGGGCGAGTATGGCTACACCTTC. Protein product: CACLRDRGEYGYTF. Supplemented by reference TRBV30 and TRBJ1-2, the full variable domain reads SQTIHQWPATLVQPVGSPLSLECTVEGTSNPNLYWYRQAAGRGLQLLFYSVGIGQISSEVPQNLSASRPQDRQFILSSKKLLLSDSGFYLCACLRDRGEYGYTFGSGTRLTVV.

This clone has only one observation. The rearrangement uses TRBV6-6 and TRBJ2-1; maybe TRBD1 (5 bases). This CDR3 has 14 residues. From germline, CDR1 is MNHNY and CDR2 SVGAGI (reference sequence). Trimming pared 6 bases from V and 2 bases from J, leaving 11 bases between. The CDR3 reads CASRPGITYNEQFF. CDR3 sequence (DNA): TGTGCCAGCAGGCCAGGGATCACCTACAATGAGCAGTTCTTC.

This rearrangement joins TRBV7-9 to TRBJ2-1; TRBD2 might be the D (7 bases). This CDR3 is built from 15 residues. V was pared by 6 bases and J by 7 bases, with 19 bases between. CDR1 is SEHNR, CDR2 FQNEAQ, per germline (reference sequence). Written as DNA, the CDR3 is TGTGCCAGCAGTCTAGGAGGGGGGGCGGGGAATGAGCAGTTCTTC. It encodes CASSLGGGAGNEQFF.

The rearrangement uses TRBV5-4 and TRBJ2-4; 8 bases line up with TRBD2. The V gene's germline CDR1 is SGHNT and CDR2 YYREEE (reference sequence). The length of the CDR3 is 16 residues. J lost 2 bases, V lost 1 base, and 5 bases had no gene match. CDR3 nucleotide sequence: TGTGCCAGCAGCTTGTGGGTAGCGGGGTCCAAAAACATTCAGTACTTC. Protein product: CASSLWVAGSKNIQYF.

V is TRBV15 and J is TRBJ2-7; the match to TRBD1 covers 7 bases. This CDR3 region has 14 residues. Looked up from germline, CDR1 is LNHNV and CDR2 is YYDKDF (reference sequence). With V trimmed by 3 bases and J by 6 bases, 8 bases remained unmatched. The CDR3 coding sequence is TGTGCCACCAGCAGGACAGGGAAGGGGAGCGAGCAGTACTTC. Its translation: CATSRTGKGSEQYF.

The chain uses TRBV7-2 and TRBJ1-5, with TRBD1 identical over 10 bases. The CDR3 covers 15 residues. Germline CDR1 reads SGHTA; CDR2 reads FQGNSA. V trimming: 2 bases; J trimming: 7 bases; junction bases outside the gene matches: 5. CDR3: CASSLRQGARQPQHF. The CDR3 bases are TGTGCCAGCAGCTTACGACAGGGGGCTAGGCAGCCCCAGCATTTT.

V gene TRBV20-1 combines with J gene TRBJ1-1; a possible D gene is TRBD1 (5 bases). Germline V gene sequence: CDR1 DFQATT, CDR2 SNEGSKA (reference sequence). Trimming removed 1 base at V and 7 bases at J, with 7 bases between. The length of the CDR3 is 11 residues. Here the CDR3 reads CSARGDSEAFF. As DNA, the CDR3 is TGCAGTGCTAGAGGCGACAGTGAAGCTTTCTTT.

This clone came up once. CDR3 sequence reads: CASSEPGRGGEQYF. The CDR3 DNA is TGTGCCAGCAGTGAACCCGGCAGGGGTGGCGAGCAGTACTTC. The gene calls are TRBV25-1 and TRBJ2-7, with D possibly matching TRBD1 (6 bases). Germline V gene lookup returns CDR1 MGHDK and CDR2 SYGVNS. This CDR3 is built from 14 residues. Trimming removed 2 bases from V and 6 bases from J, with 14 bases in between.